Presented here are 10 T cell receptor beta chains from one specimen sequenced in a study of radiation and T cells in renal cell carcinoma. Time point specified: baseline pretreatment blood. Treatment denoted: 15 Gy SBRT to primary tumor, nephrectomy 4 weeks later. The assay was immunoSEQ multiplex PCR, and TCRdb's table has in-frame clones only and misses some. This sample carries more than 140,000 clones, roughly 85% of them seen once, and the ten largest clones take under 25%. The sample was blood, taken from a patient whose treatment included radiotherapy and nephrectomy. Receptors originate from a woman aged 50 to 60 with renal cell carcinoma.

The rearrangement joins TRBV6-5 to TRBJ1-4, with 7 bases lining up with TRBD1. In germline, CDR1 is MNHEY, CDR2 SVGAGI. J was trimmed by 10 bases and V by 0 bases; bases with no gene match: 8. This CDR3 region has 15 residues. The DNA for the CDR3 is TGTGCCAGCAGTTACTCGGCAGGGGGTGGGGGAAAACTGTTTTTT. As protein: CASSYSAGGGGKLFF.

The V and J genes are TRBV4-2 and TRBJ2-7, with TRBD2 as a possible D gene (5 bases). Trimming took off 3 bases at V and 2 bases at J, with 17 bases between the two ends. Germline V lookup: CDR1 LGHNA, CDR2 YNFKEQ. This CDR3 has 16 amino acids. CDR3 DNA: TGTGCCAGCAGCCAGCAAGCCGGCCAGGAGGCCTACGAGCAGTACTTC. Its protein is CASSQQAGQEAYEQYF.

This clone was observed at least ten times. The chain uses TRBV2 and TRBJ2-5, with D hard to call. The CDR3 runs to 13 residues. Trimming cost V 7 bases and J 2 bases, with 11 bases left between them. Germline V gene lookup returns CDR1 SNHLY and CDR2 FYNNEI. CDR3 region: CASTLSRQETQYF. In DNA, the CDR3 is TGTGCCAGCACCCTATCGCGGCAAGAGACCCAGTACTTC.

J is TRBJ2-7 and V is TRBV4-1, with 8 bases aligning to TRBD2. The CDR3 has 15 residues. V shed 2 bases, J shed 2 bases, and the junction held 5 bases outside the gene matches. The germline V gene encodes CDR1 MGHRA and CDR2 YSYEKL. The CDR3 DNA sequence: TGCGCCAGCAGCCAACCAGCGGGGGCGGCCTACGAGCAGTACTTC. It codes for CASSQPAGAAYEQYF.

The rearrangement joins TRBV7-6 to TRBJ1-1, with a tentative D call TRBD1 (6 bases). Germline assignment: CDR1 SGHVS and CDR2 FNYEAQ. The V end was cut by 3 bases, the J end by 11 bases, with 13 bases between. The CDR3 has 12 residues. DNA for the CDR3: TGTGCCAGCAGCTTCGGGGGCCGGCGGGCTTTCTTT. This encodes CASSFGGRRAFF.

The J gene is TRBJ2-3, the V gene TRBV4-2, with 7 bases that match TRBD2. The length of the CDR3 is 14 residues. V dropped 5 bases and J dropped 0; count of bases not matched to a gene: 2. Germline values: CDR1 LGHNA, CDR2 YNFKEQ. This CDR3 reads CASSDSGSTDTQYF. Written as DNA, the CDR3 is TGTGCCAGCAGCGATAGCGGGAGCACAGATACGCAGTATTTT.

The chain uses TRBV19 and TRBJ2-7; 10 bases align to TRBD2. The CDR3 has 17 residues. Germline CDR1 is LNHDA and CDR2 is SQIVND (reference sequence). The V and J ends lost 4 bases and 4 bases, in that order; junction bases with no gene match: 13. CDR3 region: CASSTLSFGTSAYEQYF. The CDR3 region has the DNA TGTGCCAGTAGTACCCTTTCTTTTGGGACTAGCGCTTACGAGCAGTACTTC.

The J gene is TRBJ2-5, the V gene TRBV7-2; D is uncertain. The CDR3 totals 14 residues. CDR1 is SGHTA, CDR2 FQGNSA, per germline. Trimming removed 2 bases at V and 2 bases at J, with 9 bases between. The CDR3 protein is CASSLQVGQETQYF. CDR3 coding DNA: TGTGCCAGCAGCTTACAGGTGGGGCAAGAGACCCAGTACTTC.

The V gene is TRBV4-3, the J gene TRBJ2-1, with D perhaps TRBD1 or TRBD2 (5 bases each). The CDR3 is 16 residues long. The germline V gene has CDR1 LGHNA and CDR2 YSLEER. V lost 2 bases and J 0 bases, leaving 11 bases between the germline ends. Written as DNA, the CDR3 is TGCGCCAGCAGCCAACTATCAGGGAGCTCCTACAATGAGCAGTTCTTC. This sequence encodes CASSQLSGSSYNEQFF.

V is TRBV7-2 and J is TRBJ1-5; 9 positions match TRBD1. The germline gives CDR1 SGHTA, CDR2 FQGNSA. The CDR3 consists of 15 residues. V trimming: 3 bases; J trimming: 6 bases; junction bases outside the gene matches: 6. CDR3 DNA sequence: TGTGCCAGCAGCTTGGGACAGGGCGGCAGTCAGCCCCAGCATTTT. Encoded protein: CASSLGQGGSQPQHF.